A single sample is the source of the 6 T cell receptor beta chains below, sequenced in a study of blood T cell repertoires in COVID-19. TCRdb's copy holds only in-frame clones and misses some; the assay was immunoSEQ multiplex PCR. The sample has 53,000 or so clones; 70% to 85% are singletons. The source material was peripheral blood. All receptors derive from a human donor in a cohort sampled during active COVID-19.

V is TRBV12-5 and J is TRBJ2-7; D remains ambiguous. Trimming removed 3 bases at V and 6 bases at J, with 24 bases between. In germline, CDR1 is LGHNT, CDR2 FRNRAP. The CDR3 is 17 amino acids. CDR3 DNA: TGTGCTAGTGGTTTAGGTAGTTCGATGTTAGTCCCTAGCGAGCAGTACTTC. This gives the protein CASGLGSSMLVPSEQYF.

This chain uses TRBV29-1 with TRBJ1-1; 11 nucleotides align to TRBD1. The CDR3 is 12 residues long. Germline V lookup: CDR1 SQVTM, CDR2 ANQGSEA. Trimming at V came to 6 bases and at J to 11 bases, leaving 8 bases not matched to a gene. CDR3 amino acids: CSVVGQGETAFF. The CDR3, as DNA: TGCAGCGTCGTGGGACAGGGGGAAACGGCTTTCTTT. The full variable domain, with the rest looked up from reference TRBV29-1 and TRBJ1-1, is SAVISQKPSRDICQRGTSLTIQCQVDSQVTMMFWYRQQPGQSLTLIATANQGSEATYESGFVIDKFPISRPNLTFSTLTVSNMSPEDSSIYLCSVVGQGETAFFGQGTRLTVV.

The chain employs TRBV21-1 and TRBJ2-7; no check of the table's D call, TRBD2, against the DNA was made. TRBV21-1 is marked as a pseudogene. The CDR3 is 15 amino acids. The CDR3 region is CASSKWKRGDYEQYF. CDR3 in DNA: TGTGCCAGCAGCAAATGGAAGCGGGGGGACTACGAGCAGTACTTC.

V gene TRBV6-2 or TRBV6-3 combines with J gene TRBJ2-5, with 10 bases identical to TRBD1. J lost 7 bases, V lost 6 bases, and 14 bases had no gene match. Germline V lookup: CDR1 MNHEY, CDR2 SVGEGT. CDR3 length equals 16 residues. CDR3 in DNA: TGTGCCAGCAGCTCACGGGGGACAGGGGAAGGCGGGACCCAGTACTTC. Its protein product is CASSSRGTGEGGTQYF.

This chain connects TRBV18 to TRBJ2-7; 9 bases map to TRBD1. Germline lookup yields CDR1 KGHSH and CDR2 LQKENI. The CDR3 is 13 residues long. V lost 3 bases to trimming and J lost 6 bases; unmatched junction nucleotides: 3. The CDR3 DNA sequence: TGTGCCAGCTCACCGGGACAGGGCCGCGAGCAGTACTTC. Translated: CASSPGQGREQYF.

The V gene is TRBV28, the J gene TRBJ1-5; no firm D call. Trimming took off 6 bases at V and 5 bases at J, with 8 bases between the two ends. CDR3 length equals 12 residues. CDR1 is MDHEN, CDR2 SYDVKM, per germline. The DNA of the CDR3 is TGTGCCAGCAGCCGAGACTATCAGCCCCAGCATTTT. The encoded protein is CASSRDYQPQHF.